The rows below give T cell receptor beta chains drawn from one sample of a study of tumor-infiltrating lymphocytes in primary liver carcinoma. TCRdb called the multiplex PCR reads again in MiXCR, with one record for every CDR3 protein. The data contain some 320,000 distinct CDR3 sequences, approximately 60% of them singletons. The sample consisted of peripheral blood. These receptors came from a man aged 35 to 55 with primary liver carcinoma and hepatitis B virus infection. CDR3s include the opening cysteine and the closing phenylalanine or tryptophan. D genes are given only for firm matches. Expanded clones are given a class, and other clones once, few, many or no size at all.

J	size	D	V	DNA	CDR3
TRBJ1-6	.	TRBD1	TRBV5-4	TGTGCCAGCACAGGGACAGCGCCTAGTTCACCCCTCCACTTT	CASTGTAPSSPLHF
TRBJ2-1	.	TRBD2	TRBV5-6	TGTGCCAGCAGCTATGCATCGGGAGCGGGGCACAATGAGCAGTTCTTC	CASSYASGAGHNEQFF
TRBJ1-2	.	TRBD1	TRBV5-6	TGTGCTAGCAGCTTGTTCCGGGACAGGAGTAACTATGGCTACACCTTC	CASSLFRDRSNYGYTF
TRBJ2-3	few	.	TRBV5-1	TGCGCCAGCAGCTTGGCCCGGCAGTCCACAGATACGCAGTATTTT	CASSLARQSTDTQYF
TRBJ2-1	.	TRBD2	TRBV6-1	TGTGCCAGCAGTGTAGCGGCGGCTAGCGGAGGATGGGGAGGAAATGAGCAGTTCTTC	CASSVAAASGGWGGNEQFF
TRBJ1-6	many	TRBD1	TRBV4-2	TGTGCCAGCAGCCAAGAGGACGGACAGGGATACTCACCCCTCCACTTT	CASSQEDGQGYSPLHF
TRBJ2-1	many	.	TRBV4-1	TGCGCCAGCAGCCAGCGTCGGACACTCTCCTACAATGAGCAGTTCTTC	CASSQRRTLSYNEQFF
TRBJ2-7	few	.	TRBV28	TGTGCCAGCAGCGGATCGGGATCCATCTACGAGCAGTACTTC	CASSGSGSIYEQYF
TRBJ2-6	.	TRBD2	TRBV6-2/TRBV6-3	TGTGCCAGCGGGCGGACTAGCGGGAGTGGGTACTCTGGGGCCAACGTCCTGACTTTC	CASGRTSGSGYSGANVLTF
TRBJ1-2	.	.	TRBV28	TGTGACAGCAGATTAGACAAGAACTATGGCTACACCTTC	CDSRLDKNYGYTF
TRBJ2-3	.	TRBD2	TRBV4-2	TGTGTCAGCAGCCAAGTTCGGCTAGCGGGCTCTAGGTCCCGTGCTAGCACAGATACGCGGTATTTT	CVSSQVRLAGSRSRASTDTRYF
TRBJ2-7	.	TRBD2	TRBV29-1	TGCAGCGTAGCTGGGACTAGCTGCGAGCAGTACTTC	CSVAGTSCEQYF
TRBJ2-2	.	TRBD1	TRBV6-1	TGTGTCAGCAGGAAGGGACAGGGGTTTGGGTTGAACACAGGGGAGCTGTTTTTT	CVSRKGQGFGLNTGELFF
TRBJ2-7	once	TRBD2	TRBV6-5	TGTGTCAGCAGTCTTTCAGCGGGAGAAGGAGACGAGCAGTACTTC	CVSSLSAGEGDEQYF
TRBJ2-1	.	.	TRBV12-3/TRBV12-4	TGTGTCAGCAGTTTAACTGGACCCTCTAACAATGAGCAGTTCTTC	CVSSLTGPSNNEQFF
TRBJ1-3	few	.	TRBV10-3	TGTGCCATCGGTTCCTTCCCCGGAAACACCATATATTTT	CAIGSFPGNTIYF
TRBJ2-2	many	TRBD2	TRBV11-2	TGTGCCAGCAGCAAGGGACTACCAAACACCGGGGAGCTGTTTTTT	CASSKGLPNTGELFF
TRBJ2-1	few	TRBD2	TRBV5-4	TGTGCCAGCAGCTTGAATATCAGGACTAGCGGGAACAATGAGCAGTTCTTC	CASSLNIRTSGNNEQFF
TRBJ2-1	.	.	TRBV4-3	TGCGCCAACAGCCAAGACCAAGCTTCTAGCAGGAGTGCTCAGTTCTTC	CANSQDQASSRSAQFF
TRBJ2-5	.	.	TRBV29-1	TGCAGCGTCTCCCAAGCGGAGATCCAGTACTTC	CSVSQAEIQYF
TRBJ2-2	many	TRBD2	TRBV6-1	TGTGCCAGCAGTGCAGGACTAGCGGGAGATTTTGACACCGGGGAGCTGTTTTTT	CASSAGLAGDFDTGELFF
TRBJ2-7	many	.	TRBV6-5	TGTGCCAGCGTCGACGTCTACGAGCAGTACTTC	CASVDVYEQYF
TRBJ1-5	.	.	TRBV11-1	TGTGCCAGCAGCTTATCGTCCGTAGATACGCAGCATTTT	CASSLSSVDTQHF
TRBJ1-3	few	.	TRBV5-4	TGTGCCAGCAGCTTGGCAGGCTCTGGAAACACCATATATTTT	CASSLAGSGNTIYF
TRBJ2-1	.	TRBD2	TRBV2	TGTGCCAGCAGCGGCGGACTAGTATATGAGCAGTTCTTC	CASSGGLVYEQFF